This TCR beta chain was recovered during a study of CD8 T cells in ankylosing spondylitis. Notes on the study in general: Disease-linked clones bore a CD8+ phenotype and were relatively rare in peripheral blood. Reactive arthritis synovial fluid and blood were previously reported to contain some motif variants.

The germline CDR1 and CDR2 sequences are SEHNR and FQNEAQ (reference sequence). V dropped 7 bases and J dropped 6 bases, with 17 bases sitting between them. This CDR3 comprises 14 residues. As to this clonotype: Antigen unknown.

Each CDR3 protein is one row after TCRdb ran MiXCR on the 5' RACE reads. Among about 360,000 distinct CDR3 sequences listed, 20% to 25% were seen once. The sequenced sample consisted of blood, either unsorted or a sorted T cell fraction (not recorded which). The genes are TRBV7-9 and TRBJ2-3; a weak D match, TRBD2 (5 bases). This clonotype was obtained from a male donor with ankylosing spondylitis or in good health (not recorded which). CDR3 in DNA: TGTGCCAGCAACCTGAACGGACCGGGGGATACGCAGTATTTT. Residues: CASNLNGPGDTQYF.